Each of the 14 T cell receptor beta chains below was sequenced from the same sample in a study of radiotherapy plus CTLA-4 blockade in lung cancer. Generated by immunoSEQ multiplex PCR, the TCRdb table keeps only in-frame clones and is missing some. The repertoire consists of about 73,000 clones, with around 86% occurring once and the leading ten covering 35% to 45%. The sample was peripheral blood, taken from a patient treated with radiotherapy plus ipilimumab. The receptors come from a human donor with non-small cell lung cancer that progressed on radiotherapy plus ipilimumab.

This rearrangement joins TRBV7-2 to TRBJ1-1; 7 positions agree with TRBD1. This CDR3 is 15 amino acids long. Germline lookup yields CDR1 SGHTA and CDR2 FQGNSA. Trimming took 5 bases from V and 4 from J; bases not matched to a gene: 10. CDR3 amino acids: CASSPRQGGGTEAFF. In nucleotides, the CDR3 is TGTGCCAGCAGCCCCCGACAGGGTGGAGGCACTGAAGCTTTCTTT.

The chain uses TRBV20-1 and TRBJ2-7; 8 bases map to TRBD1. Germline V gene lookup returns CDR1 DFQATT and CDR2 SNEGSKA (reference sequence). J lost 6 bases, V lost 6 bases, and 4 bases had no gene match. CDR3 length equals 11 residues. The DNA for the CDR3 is TGCAGTGCCGCGACAGGGGTCGAGCAGTACGTC. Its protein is CSAATGVEQYV.

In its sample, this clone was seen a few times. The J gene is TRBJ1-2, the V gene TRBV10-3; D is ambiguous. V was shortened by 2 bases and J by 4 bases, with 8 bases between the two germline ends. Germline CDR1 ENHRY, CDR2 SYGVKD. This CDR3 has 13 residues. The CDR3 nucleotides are TGTGCCATCAGTGAGAAGGGTGGCTATGGCTACACCTTC. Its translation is CAISEKGGYGYTF.

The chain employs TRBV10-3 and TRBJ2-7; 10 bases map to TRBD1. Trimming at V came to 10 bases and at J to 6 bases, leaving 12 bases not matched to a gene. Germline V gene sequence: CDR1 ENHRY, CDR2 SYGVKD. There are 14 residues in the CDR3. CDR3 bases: TGTGCCACCGGACCCGGGACAGGGGCTCCCGAGCAGTACGTC. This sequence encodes CATGPGTGAPEQYV.

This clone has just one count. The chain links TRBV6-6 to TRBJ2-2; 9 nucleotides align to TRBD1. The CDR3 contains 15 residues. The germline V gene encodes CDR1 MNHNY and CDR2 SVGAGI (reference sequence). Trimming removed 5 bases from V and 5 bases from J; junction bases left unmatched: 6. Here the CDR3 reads CASSPRTGVTGELFF. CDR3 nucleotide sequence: TGTGCCAGCAGTCCCCGGACAGGGGTGACCGGGGAGCTGTTTTTT.

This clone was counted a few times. CDR3 DNA: TGTGCCAGCAGCTTGTTGACAGGCTCCTATGGCTACACCTTC. Encoded protein: CASSLLTGSYGYTF. The rearrangement links TRBV5-6 to TRBJ1-2; a possible D gene is TRBD1 (6 bases). This CDR3 spans 14 amino acids. The V end was cut by 1 base, the J end by 4 bases, with 11 bases between. From germline, CDR1 is SGHDT and CDR2 YYEEEE.

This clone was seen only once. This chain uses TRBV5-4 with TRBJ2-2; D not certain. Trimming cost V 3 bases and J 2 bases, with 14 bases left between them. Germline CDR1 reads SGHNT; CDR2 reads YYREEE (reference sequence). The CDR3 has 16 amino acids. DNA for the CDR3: TGTGCCAGCAGCTGGGGAACAGAGATAAACACCGGGGAGCTGTTTTTT. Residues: CASSWGTEINTGELFF.

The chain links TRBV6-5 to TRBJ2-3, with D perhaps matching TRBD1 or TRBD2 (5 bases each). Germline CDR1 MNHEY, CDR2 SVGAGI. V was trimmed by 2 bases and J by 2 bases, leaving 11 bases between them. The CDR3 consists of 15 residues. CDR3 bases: TGTGCCAGCAGTTACGGGGGAGCCGTCACAGATACGCAGTATTTT. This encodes CASSYGGAVTDTQYF.

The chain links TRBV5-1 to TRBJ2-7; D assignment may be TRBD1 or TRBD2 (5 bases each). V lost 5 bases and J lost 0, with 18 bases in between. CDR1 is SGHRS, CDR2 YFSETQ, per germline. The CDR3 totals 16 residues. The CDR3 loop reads CASSLITGTGSYEQYF. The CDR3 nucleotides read TGCGCCAGCAGTTTAATAACCGGGACCGGCTCCTACGAGCAGTACTTC.

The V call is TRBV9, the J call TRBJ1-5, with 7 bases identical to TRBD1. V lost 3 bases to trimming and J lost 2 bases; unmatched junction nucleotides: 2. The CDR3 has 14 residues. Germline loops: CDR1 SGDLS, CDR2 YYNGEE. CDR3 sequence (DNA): TGTGCCAGCAGCGGTGACAGGGGCAATCAGCCCCAGCATTTT. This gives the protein CASSGDRGNQPQHF.

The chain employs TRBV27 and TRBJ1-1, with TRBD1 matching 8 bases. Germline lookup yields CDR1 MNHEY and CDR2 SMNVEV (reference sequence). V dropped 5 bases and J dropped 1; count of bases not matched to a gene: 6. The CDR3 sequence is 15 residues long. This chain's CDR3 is CASSRQGIGNTEAFF. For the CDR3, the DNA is TGTGCCAGCAGTAGACAGGGGATTGGGAACACTGAAGCTTTCTTT.

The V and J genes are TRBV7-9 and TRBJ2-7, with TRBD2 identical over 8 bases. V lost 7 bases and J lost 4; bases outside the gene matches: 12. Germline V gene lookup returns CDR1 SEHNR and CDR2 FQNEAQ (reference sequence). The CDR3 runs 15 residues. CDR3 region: CASKTSGSPGYEQYF. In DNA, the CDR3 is TGTGCCAGCAAAACTAGCGGATCGCCGGGATACGAGCAGTACTTC.

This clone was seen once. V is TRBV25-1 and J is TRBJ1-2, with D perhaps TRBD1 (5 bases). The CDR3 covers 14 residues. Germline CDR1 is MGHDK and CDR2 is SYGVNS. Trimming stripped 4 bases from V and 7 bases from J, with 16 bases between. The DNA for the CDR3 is TGTGCCAGCAGTGGGCCTGGGGGAGGAGGTGGCTACACCTTC. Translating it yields CASSGPGGGGGYTF.

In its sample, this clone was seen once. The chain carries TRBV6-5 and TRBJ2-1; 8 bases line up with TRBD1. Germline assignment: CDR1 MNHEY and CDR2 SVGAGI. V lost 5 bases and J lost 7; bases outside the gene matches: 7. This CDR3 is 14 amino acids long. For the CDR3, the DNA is TGTGCCAGCAGTCTCGGGACAGGTAGAAATGAGCAGTTCTTC. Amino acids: CASSLGTGRNEQFF.